This T cell receptor beta chain was retrieved from a study of post-analysis software for immune sequencing data. This clonotype was seen a few times. Antigen specificity is unknown. TCR beta cDNA libraries had unique molecular identifiers. TCRdb independently ran MiXCR on the PCR reads; one entry per CDR3 protein. The sample yields a few hundred thousand distinct CDR3 sequences, under 40% seen once. Trimming at V came to 7 bases and at J to 2 bases, leaving 9 bases not matched to a gene. CDR3 size: 16 residues. The germline CDR1 and CDR2 sequences are SGHVS and FQNEAQ. Regarding the study as a whole: TRBV5-6, TRBV5-1 and TRBV20-1 were among roughly 5 TRBV segments more frequent in patients than controls.

This rearrangement joins TRBV7-8 to TRBJ2-2; 8 nucleotides match TRBD2. The clonotype was recovered from a girl younger than 18 with multiple sclerosis. The specimen sequenced was blood. CDR3 loop: CASNLRGGFNTGELFF. The CDR3 region has the DNA TGTGCCAGCAACCTACGGGGGGGTTTTAACACCGGGGAGCTGTTTTTT.